Listed below are T cell receptor beta chains from one sample, sequenced in a study of T cells after yellow fever vaccination. TCRdb independently ran MiXCR on the 5' RACE reads; one entry per CDR3 protein. The sample records 550,000 to 750,000 distinct CDR3 sequences, roughly 12% being singletons. Specimen: PBMCs, collected on the day of the yellow fever booster vaccination. These receptors all stem from a man aged 30 to 45 who received the YFV17D yellow fever vaccine. Both conserved end residues are part of each CDR3. Each record gives: D gene, J gene, clone size, V gene, CDR3 protein, CDR3 DNA. The D gene is left open where the match is weak. Rows may omit the clone size; those that give it use once, few, many or a size class.

D: TRBD2; J: TRBJ2-1; size: -; V: TRBV5-1; CDR3: CASSLAGDYRYVEQFF; DNA: TGCGCCAGCAGCTTGGCCGGGGACTACCGCTACGTTGAGCAGTTCTTC
D: -; J: TRBJ2-2; size: -; V: TRBV12-3/TRBV12-4; CDR3: CASSFNLVMELFF; DNA: TGTGCCAGCAGTTTCAACCTGGTTATGGAGCTGTTTTTT
D: TRBD1; J: TRBJ1-2; size: few; V: TRBV20-1; CDR3: CSAREWTGPYGYTF; DNA: TGCAGTGCTAGAGAATGGACAGGGCCCTATGGCTACACCTTC
D: -; J: TRBJ2-5; size: few; V: TRBV29-1; CDR3: CSVATALQETQYF; DNA: TGCAGCGTTGCCACGGCTTTACAAGAGACCCAGTACTTC
D: -; J: TRBJ2-5; size: few; V: TRBV7-3; CDR3: CASSFSGLPRETQYF; DNA: TGTGCCAGCAGCTTCTCGGGCCTTCCCCGGGAGACCCAGTACTTC
D: -; J: TRBJ2-3; size: -; V: TRBV11-3; CDR3: CASSLEPGIGTDTQYF; DNA: TGTGCCAGCAGCTTAGAGCCGGGAATCGGCACAGATACGCAGTATTTT
D: TRBD2; J: TRBJ2-2; size: few; V: TRBV10-3; CDR3: CAITAGGQANTGELFF; DNA: TGTGCCATCACGGCGGGGGGGCAGGCGAACACCGGGGAGCTGTTTTTT
D: -; J: TRBJ2-7; size: few; V: TRBV7-9; CDR3: CASAPPRSSYEQYF; DNA: TGTGCCAGCGCACCGCCCAGGAGCTCCTACGAGCAGTACTTC
D: TRBD1; J: TRBJ1-2; size: -; V: TRBV7-2; CDR3: CASSFLRGVLGYTF; DNA: TGTGCCAGCAGCTTCCTCAGGGGGGTACTTGGCTACACCTTC
D: -; J: TRBJ2-7; size: -; V: TRBV7-6; CDR3: CASAPGSTYEQYF; DNA: TGTGCCAGCGCCCCAGGGAGTACCTACGAGCAGTACTTC
D: -; J: TRBJ1-1; size: -; V: TRBV6-5; CDR3: CASSYGSPANTEAFF; DNA: TGTGCCAGCAGTTACGGGTCACCCGCGAACACTGAAGCTTTCTTT
D: -; J: TRBJ2-3; size: -; V: TRBV29-1; CDR3: CSVRGTSTDTQYF; DNA: TGCAGCGTTCGCGGGACTAGCACAGATACGCAGTATTTT
D: -; J: TRBJ2-1; size: few; V: TRBV20-1; CDR3: CSSVKVNEQFF; DNA: TGCAGTAGTGTCAAGGTCAATGAGCAGTTCTTC
D: TRBD1; J: TRBJ2-1; size: -; V: TRBV7-8; CDR3: CATQLSPGQAFYNEQFF; DNA: TGTGCCACCCAACTCTCCCCGGGACAGGCGTTCTACAATGAGCAGTTCTTC
D: TRBD1; J: TRBJ1-2; size: few; V: TRBV20-1; CDR3: CSARVWDRAGYGYTF; DNA: TGCAGTGCTAGAGTCTGGGACAGGGCCGGGTATGGCTACACCTTC
D: -; J: TRBJ2-7; size: few; V: TRBV5-1; CDR3: CASSHDSTYEQYF; DNA: TGCGCCAGCAGCCATGACAGTACCTACGAGCAGTACTTC
D: TRBD2; J: TRBJ2-7; size: many; V: TRBV29-1; CDR3: CSVKSSGRGTYEQYF; DNA: TGCAGCGTGAAGAGTAGCGGGAGGGGAACCTACGAGCAGTACTTC
D: TRBD2; J: TRBJ2-3; size: few; V: TRBV6-2/TRBV6-3; CDR3: CASSYERGAGDTQYF; DNA: TGTGCCAGCAGTTACGAGCGGGGAGCGGGGGATACGCAGTATTTT
D: TRBD1; J: TRBJ1-2; size: -; V: TRBV20-1; CDR3: CSAEQGADGYTF; DNA: TGCAGTGCTGAACAGGGGGCGGATGGCTACACCTTC
D: -; J: TRBJ2-1; size: few; V: TRBV3-1; CDR3: CASGGTELGYEQFF; DNA: TGTGCCAGCGGGGGGACAGAACTAGGGTATGAGCAGTTCTTC
D: TRBD1; J: TRBJ1-6; size: -; V: TRBV27; CDR3: CASSSRQGANSPLHF; DNA: TGTGCCAGCAGTTCGAGACAGGGGGCTAATTCACCCCTCCACTTT
D: -; J: TRBJ2-5; size: many; V: TRBV10-3; CDR3: CAISESWAAQETQYF; DNA: TGTGCCATCAGTGAGTCTTGGGCAGCCCAAGAGACCCAGTACTTC